Sequencing of this T cell receptor beta chain was carried out in a study of patients and donors after allogeneic stem cell transplantation. TCRdb recomputed calls from the RT-PCR reads with MiXCR, one row per CDR3 protein. The repertoire holds some 960,000 distinct CDR3 sequences, roughly 18% seen once, with 5.5% to 6.5% in the top ten. Sequencing was performed on blood, either unsorted or a sorted T cell fraction (not recorded which). The TCR originated in a human donor who was either an allogeneic HSCT recipient or a stem cell or donor lymphocyte infusion donor (not recorded which). It is not recorded whose cells these are; they may come from a transplant donor.

In nucleotides, the CDR3 is TGTGCCAGCACGGGGAACCGGGAAGGCTACACCTTC. This gives the protein CASTGNREGYTF. The chain has TRBV6-6 and TRBJ1-2, with D uncertain. The CDR3 has 12 residues. Germline assignment: CDR1 MNHNY and CDR2 SVGAGI (reference sequence). Trimming removed 7 bases from V and 8 bases from J, with 14 bases in between.